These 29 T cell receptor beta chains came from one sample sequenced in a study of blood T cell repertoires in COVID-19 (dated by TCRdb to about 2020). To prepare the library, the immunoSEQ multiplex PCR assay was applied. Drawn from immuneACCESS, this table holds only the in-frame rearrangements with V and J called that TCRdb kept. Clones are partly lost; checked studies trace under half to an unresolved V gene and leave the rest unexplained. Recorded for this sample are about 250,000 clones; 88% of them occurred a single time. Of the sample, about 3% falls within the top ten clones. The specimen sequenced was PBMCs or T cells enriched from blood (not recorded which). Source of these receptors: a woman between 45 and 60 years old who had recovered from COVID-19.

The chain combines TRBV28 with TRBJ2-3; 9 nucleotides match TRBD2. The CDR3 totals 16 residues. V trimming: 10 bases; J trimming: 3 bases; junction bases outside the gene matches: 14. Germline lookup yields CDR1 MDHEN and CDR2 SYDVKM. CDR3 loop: CATRQAGGFRTDTQYF. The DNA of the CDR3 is TGTGCCACCAGACAAGCGGGAGGTTTCAGGACAGATACGCAGTATTTT.

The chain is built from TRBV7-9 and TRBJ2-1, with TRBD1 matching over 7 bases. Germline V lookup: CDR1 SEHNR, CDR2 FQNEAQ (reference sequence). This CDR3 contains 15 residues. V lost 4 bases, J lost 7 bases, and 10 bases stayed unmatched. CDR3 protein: CASSSPRQGWNEQFF. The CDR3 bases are TGTGCCAGCAGCTCCCCGCGACAGGGATGGAATGAGCAGTTCTTC.

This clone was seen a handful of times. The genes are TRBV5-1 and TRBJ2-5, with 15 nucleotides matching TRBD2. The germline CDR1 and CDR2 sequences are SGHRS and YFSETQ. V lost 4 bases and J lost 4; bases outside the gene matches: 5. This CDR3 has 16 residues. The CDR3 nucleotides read TGCGCCAGCAGCCCCGGGACTAGCGGGAGGAGAGAGACCCAGTACTTC. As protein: CASSPGTSGRRETQYF.

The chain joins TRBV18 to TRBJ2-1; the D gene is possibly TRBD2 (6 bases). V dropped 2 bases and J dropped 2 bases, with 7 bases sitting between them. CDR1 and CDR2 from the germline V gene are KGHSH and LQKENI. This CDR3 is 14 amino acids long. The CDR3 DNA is TGTGCCAGCTCACCAGGAGGGCCCTACAATGAGCAGTTCTTC. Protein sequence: CASSPGGPYNEQFF.

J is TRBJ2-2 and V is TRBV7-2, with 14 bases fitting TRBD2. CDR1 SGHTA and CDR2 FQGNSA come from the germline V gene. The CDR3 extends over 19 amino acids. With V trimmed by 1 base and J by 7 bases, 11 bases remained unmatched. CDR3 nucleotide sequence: TGTGCCAGCAGCTTAGGGCGACTAGCGGGAGGGCCGAGAGGCGGGGAGCTGTTTTTT. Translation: CASSLGRLAGGPRGGELFF. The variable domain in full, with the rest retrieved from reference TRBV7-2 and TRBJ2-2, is GAGVSQSPSNKVTEKGKDVELRCDPISGHTALYWYRQSLGQGLEFLIYFQGNSAPDKSGLPSDRFSAERTGGSVSTLTIQRTQQEDSAVYLCASSLGRLAGGPRGGELFFGEGSRLTVL.

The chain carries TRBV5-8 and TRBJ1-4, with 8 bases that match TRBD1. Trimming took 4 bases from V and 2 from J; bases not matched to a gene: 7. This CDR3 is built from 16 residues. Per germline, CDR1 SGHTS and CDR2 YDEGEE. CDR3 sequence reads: CASSPTGDPTNEKLFF. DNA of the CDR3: TGTGCCAGCAGCCCGACAGGGGATCCCACTAATGAAAAACTGTTTTTT. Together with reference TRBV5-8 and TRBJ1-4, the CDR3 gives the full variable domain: EAGVTQSPTHLIKTRGQQATLRCSPISGHTSVYWYQQALGLGLQFLLWYDEGEERNRGNFPPRFSGRQFPNYSSELNVNALELEDSALYLCASSPTGDPTNEKLFFGSGTQLSVL.

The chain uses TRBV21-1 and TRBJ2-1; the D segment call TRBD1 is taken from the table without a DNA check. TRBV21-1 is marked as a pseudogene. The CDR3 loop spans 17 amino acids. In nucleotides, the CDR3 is TGTGCCAGCAGCGTAGATGCCGGGACAGGGAGGAACAATGAGCAGTTCTTC. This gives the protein CASSVDAGTGRNNEQFF.

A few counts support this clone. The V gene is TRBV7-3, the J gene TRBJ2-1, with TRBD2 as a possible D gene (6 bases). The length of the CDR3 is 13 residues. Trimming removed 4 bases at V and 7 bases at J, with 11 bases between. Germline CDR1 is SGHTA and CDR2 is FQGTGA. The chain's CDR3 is CASSSRRENEQFF. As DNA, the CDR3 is TGTGCCAGCAGCTCCCGCCGGGAGAATGAGCAGTTCTTC.

The CDR3 DNA reads TGCGCCAGCAGCTTGGGAGAGCGGGCAACTAATGAAAAACTGTTTTTT. Translating gives CASSLGERATNEKLFF. The V and J genes are TRBV5-1 and TRBJ1-4; D remains ambiguous. Trimming pared 0 bases from V and 0 bases from J, leaving 9 bases between. In germline, CDR1 is SGHRS, CDR2 YFSETQ. The length of the CDR3 is 16 residues.

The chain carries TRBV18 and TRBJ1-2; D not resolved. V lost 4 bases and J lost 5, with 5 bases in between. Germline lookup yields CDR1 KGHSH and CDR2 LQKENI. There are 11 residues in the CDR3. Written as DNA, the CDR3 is TGTGCCAGCTCACGAGAATATGGCTACACCTTC. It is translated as CASSREYGYTF.

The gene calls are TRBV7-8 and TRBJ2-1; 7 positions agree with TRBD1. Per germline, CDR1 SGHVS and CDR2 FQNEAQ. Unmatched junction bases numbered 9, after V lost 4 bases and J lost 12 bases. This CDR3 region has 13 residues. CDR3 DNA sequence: TGTGCCAGCAGCTCCGGGACAGCAAACATGCAGTTCTTC. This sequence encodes CASSSGTANMQFF.

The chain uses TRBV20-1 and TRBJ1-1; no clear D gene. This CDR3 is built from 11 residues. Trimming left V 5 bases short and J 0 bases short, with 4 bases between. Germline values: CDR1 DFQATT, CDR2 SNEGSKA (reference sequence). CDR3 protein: CSASVNTEAFF. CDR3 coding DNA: TGCAGTGCTTCGGTGAACACTGAAGCTTTCTTT.

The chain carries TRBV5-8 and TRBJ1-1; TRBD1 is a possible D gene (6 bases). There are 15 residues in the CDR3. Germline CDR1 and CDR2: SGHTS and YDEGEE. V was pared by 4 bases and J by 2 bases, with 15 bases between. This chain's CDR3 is CASSQRGQLNTEAFF. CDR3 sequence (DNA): TGTGCCAGCAGCCAACGCGGACAGCTTAACACTGAAGCTTTCTTT.

The CDR3 here is CASSEPGFLNTQYF. The CDR3 DNA reads as TGCGCCAGCAGTGAGCCAGGGTTTTTGAATACGCAGTATTTT. The chain carries TRBV10-1 and TRBJ2-3; maybe TRBD1 (5 bases). The CDR3 runs 14 residues. Germline V gene sequence: CDR1 WNHNN, CDR2 SYGVQD (reference sequence). The ends were cut back, 2 bases at V and 7 bases at J, with 13 bases in the middle.

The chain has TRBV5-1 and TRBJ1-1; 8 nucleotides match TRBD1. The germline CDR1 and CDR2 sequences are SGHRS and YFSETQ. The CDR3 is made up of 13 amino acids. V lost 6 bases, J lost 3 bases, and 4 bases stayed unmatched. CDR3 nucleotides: TGCGCCAGCACCCTGGACAGGGACACTGAAGCTTTCTTT. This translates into CASTLDRDTEAFF.

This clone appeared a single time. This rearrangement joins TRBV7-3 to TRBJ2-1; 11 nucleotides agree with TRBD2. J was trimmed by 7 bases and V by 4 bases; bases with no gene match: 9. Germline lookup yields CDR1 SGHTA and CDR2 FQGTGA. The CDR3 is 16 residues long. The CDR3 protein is CASSSTGTSGLNEQFF. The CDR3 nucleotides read TGTGCCAGCAGCTCCACCGGGACTAGCGGATTAAATGAGCAGTTCTTC.

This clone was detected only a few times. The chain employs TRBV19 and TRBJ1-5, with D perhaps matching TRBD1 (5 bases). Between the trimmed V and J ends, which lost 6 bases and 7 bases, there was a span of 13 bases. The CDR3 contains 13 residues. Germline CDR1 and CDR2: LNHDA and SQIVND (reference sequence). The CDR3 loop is CASSRSGEQPQHF. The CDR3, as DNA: TGTGCCAGTAGCCGGTCGGGGGAACAGCCCCAGCATTTT.

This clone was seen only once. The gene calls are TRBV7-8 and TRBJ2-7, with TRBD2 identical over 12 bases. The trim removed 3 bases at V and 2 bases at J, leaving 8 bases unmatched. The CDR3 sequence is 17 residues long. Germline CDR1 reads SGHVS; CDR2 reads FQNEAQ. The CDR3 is CASSLTTSGRRAYEQYF. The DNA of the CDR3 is TGTGCCAGCAGCTTGACGACTAGCGGGAGAAGGGCCTACGAGCAGTACTTC.

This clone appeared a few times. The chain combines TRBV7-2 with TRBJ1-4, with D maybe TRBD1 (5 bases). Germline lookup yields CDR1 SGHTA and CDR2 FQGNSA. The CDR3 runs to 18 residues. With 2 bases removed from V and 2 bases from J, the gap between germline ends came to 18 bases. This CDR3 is CASSLRTLDGSTNEKLFF. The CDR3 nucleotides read TGTGCCAGCAGCTTACGGACACTTGACGGGTCGACTAATGAAAAACTGTTTTTT. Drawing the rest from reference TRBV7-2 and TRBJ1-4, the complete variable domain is GAGVSQSPSNKVTEKGKDVELRCDPISGHTALYWYRQSLGQGLEFLIYFQGNSAPDKSGLPSDRFSAERTGGSVSTLTIQRTQQEDSAVYLCASSLRTLDGSTNEKLFFGSGTQLSVL.

The CDR3 nucleotides are TGTGCCAGCAGCCTAACCTGGACAGGGGGTATCAATCAGCCCCAGCATTTT. Protein: CASSLTWTGGINQPQHF. The V and J genes are TRBV11-3 and TRBJ1-5; 10 bases are shared with TRBD1. Germline CDR1 and CDR2: SGHNT and YENEEA. This CDR3 is built from 17 residues. With V trimmed by 5 bases and J by 3 bases, 10 bases remained unmatched.

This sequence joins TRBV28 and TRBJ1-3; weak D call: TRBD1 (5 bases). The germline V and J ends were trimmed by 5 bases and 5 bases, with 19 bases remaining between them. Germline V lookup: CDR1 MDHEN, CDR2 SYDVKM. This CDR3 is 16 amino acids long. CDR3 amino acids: CASSTLGTGDRNTIYF. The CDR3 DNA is TGTGCCAGCAGTACTCTCGGGACGGGAGATCGAAACACCATATATTTT.

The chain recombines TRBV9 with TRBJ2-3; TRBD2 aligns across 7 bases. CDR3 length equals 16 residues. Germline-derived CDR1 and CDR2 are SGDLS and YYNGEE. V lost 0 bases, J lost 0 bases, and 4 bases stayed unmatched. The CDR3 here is CASSVGDGRSTDTQYF. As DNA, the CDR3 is TGTGCCAGCAGCGTAGGCGACGGGAGGAGCACAGATACGCAGTATTTT.

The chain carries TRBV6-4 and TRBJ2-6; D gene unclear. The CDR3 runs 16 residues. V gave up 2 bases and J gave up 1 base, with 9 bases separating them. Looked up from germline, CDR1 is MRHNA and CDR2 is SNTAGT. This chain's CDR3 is CASSDGMRSGANVLTF. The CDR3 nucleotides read TGTGCCAGCAGTGACGGAATGAGGTCTGGGGCCAACGTCCTGACTTTC.

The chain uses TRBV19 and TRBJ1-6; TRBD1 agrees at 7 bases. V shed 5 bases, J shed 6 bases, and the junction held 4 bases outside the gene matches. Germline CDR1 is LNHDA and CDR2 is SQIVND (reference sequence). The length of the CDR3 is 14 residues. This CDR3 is CASSAGQLNSPLHF. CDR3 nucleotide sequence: TGTGCCAGTAGTGCGGGACAGCTTAATTCACCCCTCCACTTT.

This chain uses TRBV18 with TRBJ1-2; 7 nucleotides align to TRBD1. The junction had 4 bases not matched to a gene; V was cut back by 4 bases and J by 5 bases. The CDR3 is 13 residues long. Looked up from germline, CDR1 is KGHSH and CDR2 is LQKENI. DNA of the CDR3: TGTGCCAGCTCACAGGGGGCTGGGTATGGCTACACCTTC. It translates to CASSQGAGYGYTF.

CDR3 in amino acids: CASSSDPRLAGGPANIQYF. The CDR3 coding sequence is TGTGCCAGCAGCTCCGACCCAAGACTAGCGGGAGGGCCCGCAAACATTCAGTACTTC. The V call is TRBV7-2, the J call TRBJ2-4; 14 bases are shared with TRBD2. V was pared by 4 bases and J by 6 bases, with 14 bases of the junction left unmatched. Germline V gives CDR1 SGHTA, CDR2 FQGNSA. The CDR3 runs 19 residues.

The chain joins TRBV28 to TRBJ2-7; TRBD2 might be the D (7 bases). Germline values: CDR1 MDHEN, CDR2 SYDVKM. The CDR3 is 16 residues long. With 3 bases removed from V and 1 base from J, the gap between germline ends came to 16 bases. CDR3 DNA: TGTGCCAGCAGTTTCGGGGGCTGGCGGGAGTCCTACGAGCAGTACTTC. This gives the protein CASSFGGWRESYEQYF. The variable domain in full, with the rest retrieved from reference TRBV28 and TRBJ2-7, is DVKVTQSSRYLVKRTGEKVFLECVQDMDHENMFWYRQDPGLGLRLIYFSYDVKMKEKGDIPEGYSVSREKKERFSLILESASTNQTSMYLCASSFGGWRESYEQYFGPGTRLTVT.

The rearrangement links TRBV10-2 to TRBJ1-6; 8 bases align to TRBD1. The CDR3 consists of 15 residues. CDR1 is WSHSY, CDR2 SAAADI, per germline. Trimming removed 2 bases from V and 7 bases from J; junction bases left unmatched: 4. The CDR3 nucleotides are TGCGCCAGCAGTGAGGGTGACAGGGGAAATTCACCCCTCCACTTT. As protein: CASSEGDRGNSPLHF.

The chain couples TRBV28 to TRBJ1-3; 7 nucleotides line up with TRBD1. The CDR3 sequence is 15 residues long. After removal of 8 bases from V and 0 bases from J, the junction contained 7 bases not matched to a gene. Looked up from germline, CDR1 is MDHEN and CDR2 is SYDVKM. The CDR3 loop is CASSVGQHSGNTIYF. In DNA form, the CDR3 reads TGTGCCAGCTCAGTGGGACAGCACTCTGGAAACACCATATATTTT. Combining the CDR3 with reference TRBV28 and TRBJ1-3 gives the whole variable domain DVKVTQSSRYLVKRTGEKVFLECVQDMDHENMFWYRQDPGLGLRLIYFSYDVKMKEKGDIPEGYSVSREKKERFSLILESASTNQTSMYLCASSVGQHSGNTIYFGEGSWLTVV.